This record concerns one TCR beta chain sequence. These data originate in a study of blood T cell repertoires in COVID-19. Study overall: The United States, Italy and Spain were the sources of the acute and convalescent COVID-19 samples. Nucleic acid was either cDNA or gDNA, and it came from T cells, B-cell-depleted T cells, or PBMCs.

Germline CDR1 SGDLS, CDR2 YYNGEE. V dropped 1 base and J dropped 5 bases, with 11 bases sitting between them. This CDR3 is 14 amino acids long. In the authors' workflow: Scientists estimated how many nucleated cells there were by amplifying reference gene primers. Measured with immunoSEQ multiplex PCR; TCRdb has only the in-frame clones, and not every one. D and trimming were read from the DNA, whereas the V and J calls and clone size are those reported in that table. The sample carries around 140,000 clones, around nine tenths recorded once. What was sequenced was peripheral blood. The rearrangement joins TRBV9 to TRBJ2-3; no definite D call. The receptor was derived from a woman aged 45-65 years with active or convalescent COVID-19. CDR3 sequence: CASSVLVREDTQYF. CDR3 bases: TGTGCCAGCAGCGTATTAGTCCGAGAAGATACGCAGTATTTT.